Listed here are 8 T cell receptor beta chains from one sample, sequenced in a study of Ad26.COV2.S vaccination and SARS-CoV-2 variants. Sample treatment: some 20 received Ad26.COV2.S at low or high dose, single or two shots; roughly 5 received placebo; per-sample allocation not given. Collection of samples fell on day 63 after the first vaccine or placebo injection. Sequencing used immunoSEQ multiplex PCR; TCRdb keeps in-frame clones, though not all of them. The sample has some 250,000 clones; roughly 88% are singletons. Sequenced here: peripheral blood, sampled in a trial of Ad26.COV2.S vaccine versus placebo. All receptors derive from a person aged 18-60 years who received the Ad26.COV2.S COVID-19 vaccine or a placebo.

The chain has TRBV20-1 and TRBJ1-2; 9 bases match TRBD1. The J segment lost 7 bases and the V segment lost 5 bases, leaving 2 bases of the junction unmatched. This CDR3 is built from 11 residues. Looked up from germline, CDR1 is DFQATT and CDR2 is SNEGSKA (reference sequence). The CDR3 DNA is TGCAGTGCTTGGGACAGGGCTGGCTACACCTTC. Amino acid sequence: CSAWDRAGYTF.

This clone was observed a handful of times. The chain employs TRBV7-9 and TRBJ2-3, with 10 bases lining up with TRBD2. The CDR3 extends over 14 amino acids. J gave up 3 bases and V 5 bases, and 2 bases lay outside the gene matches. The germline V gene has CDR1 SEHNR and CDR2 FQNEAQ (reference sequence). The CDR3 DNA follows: TGTGCCAGCAGCCCTAGCGGGAGAACAGATACGCAGTATTTT. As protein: CASSPSGRTDTQYF.

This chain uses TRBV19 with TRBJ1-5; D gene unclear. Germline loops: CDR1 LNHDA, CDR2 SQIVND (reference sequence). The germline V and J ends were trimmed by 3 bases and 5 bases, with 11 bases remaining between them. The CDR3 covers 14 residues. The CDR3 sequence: CASSIRTPYQPQHF. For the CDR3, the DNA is TGTGCCAGTAGTATCCGGACCCCCTATCAGCCCCAGCATTTT.

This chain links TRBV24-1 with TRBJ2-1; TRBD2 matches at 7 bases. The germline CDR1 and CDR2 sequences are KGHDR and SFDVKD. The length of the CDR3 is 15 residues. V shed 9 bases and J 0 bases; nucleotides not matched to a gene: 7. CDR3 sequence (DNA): TGTGCCACCGCTGGGGGGGGAGGCTCCTACAATGAGCAGTTCTTC. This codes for CATAGGGGSYNEQFF.

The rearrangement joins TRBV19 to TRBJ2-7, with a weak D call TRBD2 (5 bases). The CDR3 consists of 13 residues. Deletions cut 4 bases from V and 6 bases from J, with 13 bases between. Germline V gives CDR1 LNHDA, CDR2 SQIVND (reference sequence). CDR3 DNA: TGTGCCAGTAGTAACACTAGGGTCGGCGAGCAGTACTTC. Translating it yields CASSNTRVGEQYF.

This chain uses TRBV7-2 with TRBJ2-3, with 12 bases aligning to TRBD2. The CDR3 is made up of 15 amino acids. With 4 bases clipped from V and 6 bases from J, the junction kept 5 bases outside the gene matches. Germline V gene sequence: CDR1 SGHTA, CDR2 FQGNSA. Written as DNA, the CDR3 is TGTGCCAGCAGCTCTGGACTAGCGGGGATGGATACGCAGTATTTT. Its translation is CASSSGLAGMDTQYF. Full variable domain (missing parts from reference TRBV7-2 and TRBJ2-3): GAGVSQSPSNKVTEKGKDVELRCDPISGHTALYWYRQSLGQGLEFLIYFQGNSAPDKSGLPSDRFSAERTGGSVSTLTIQRTQQEDSAVYLCASSSGLAGMDTQYFGPGTRLTVL.

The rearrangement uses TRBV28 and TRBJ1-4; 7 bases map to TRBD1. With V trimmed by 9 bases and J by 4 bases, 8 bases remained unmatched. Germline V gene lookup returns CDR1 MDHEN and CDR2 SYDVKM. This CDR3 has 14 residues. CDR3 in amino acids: CASTPWDSNEKLFF. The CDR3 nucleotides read TGTGCCAGTACCCCATGGGACAGTAATGAAAAACTGTTTTTT. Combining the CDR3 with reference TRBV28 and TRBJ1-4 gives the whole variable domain DVKVTQSSRYLVKRTGEKVFLECVQDMDHENMFWYRQDPGLGLRLIYFSYDVKMKEKGDIPEGYSVSREKKERFSLILESASTNQTSMYLCASTPWDSNEKLFFGSGTQLSVL.

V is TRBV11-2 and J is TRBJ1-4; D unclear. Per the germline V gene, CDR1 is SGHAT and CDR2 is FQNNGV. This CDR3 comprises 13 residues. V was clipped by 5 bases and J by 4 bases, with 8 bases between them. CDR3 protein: CASSPQVNEKLFF. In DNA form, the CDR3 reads TGTGCCAGCAGCCCCCAGGTTAATGAAAAACTGTTTTTT.